This TCR beta chain was identified in a study of blood T cell repertoires in COVID-19 (TCRdb year 2020). General notes on the study: Samples from collaborators originated in the United States, Italy and Spain and spanned both the acute and convalescent phases of COVID-19. The material from the prospective study consisted of cDNA or gDNA derived from T cells, B-cell-depleted T cells, or PBMCs. Where HLA class I and class II types were available, the types were taken from metadata supplied by the sample provider, not from assay-based typing. A freely available public database, intended as a resource for researchers studying the immune response to SARS-CoV-2, is where the repertoires were released. Sample metadata almost always included a de-identified subject ID, COVID-19 status, age in years and sex. The dataset comprised deeply sampled blood TCRbeta repertoires from subjects exposed to, actively infected with, or recovered from COVID-19. Samples were obtained from the ongoing ImmuneRACE study (first 160 participants) and from 1,254 subjects provided by 6 global collaborators.

Here is what the overall study found, with its caveats: The amount of clinical and demographic metadata varied by source and participant and was provided uncurated.

Another Seattle source contributed samples from volunteer blood donors who had recovered from COVID-19. Each collaborating institution followed its own protocols to collect whole blood in K2EDTA tubes. For TCRbeta analysis, collaborators shipped samples as frozen whole blood, isolated PBMCs, or DNA extracted from either of those sample types. The immunoSEQ Assay, a bias-controlled multiplex PCR, was used to amplify TCRbeta CDR3 regions from genomic DNA. The authors' analysis ran thus. The number of nucleated cells in each sample was estimated from the amplification of reference gene primers within the assay. Sequence reads were collapsed and filtered to measure the absolute abundance of every unique TCRbeta CDR3 rearrangement. For each sample, productive Simpson clonality was calculated by taking the square root of Simpson's diversity index across productive rearrangements. The source is immuneACCESS, and TCRdb retained only in-frame sequences with V and J called. Part of the clones is not carried over; for the studies checked, unresolved V genes explain less than half of this, and the remainder is unexplained. V, J and clone size derive from that table, while D and trimming were established from the DNA sequence. The sample data list roughly 300,000 clones, and more than 80% of these were observed just once. The ten most abundant clones make up roughly 6.7% of the sample.

Turning to this clone: What antigen it recognizes has not been identified. Within one base of it there is no much larger clone, and no base qualities were kept.

The germline V end is reduced by 6 bases and the J end by 7 bases; junction bases left unmatched: 11. There are 14 amino acids in the CDR3, from cysteine to phenylalanine inclusive. Here the CDR3 DNA is all that survives: 42 bases in frame from base 1. CDR1 MNHEY and CDR2 SVGAGI were looked up in the germline V gene. This sequence was found in a man aged 18-30 years who had recovered from COVID-19. The rearrangement combines TRBV6-5 with TRBJ2-5, with 7 junctional bases fitting TRBD1. Specimen: peripheral blood. CDR3 region: CASSPDRDVGTQYF. The DNA reads TGTGCCAGCAGCCCCGACAGGGACGTAGGGACCCAGTACTTC.